The rows below give T cell receptor beta chains drawn from one sample of a study of blood T cell repertoires in COVID-19. Profiling relied on immunoSEQ multiplex PCR, and the TCRdb table lists in-frame clones only, not all of them. The sample lists about 280,000 clones; 85% to 90% were seen once. The sequencing sample was made of PBMCs or T cells enriched from blood (not recorded which). These receptors were taken from a woman aged 55-70 years in a cohort exposed to, infected with or recovered from COVID-19 (not recorded which). Both conserved end residues are part of each CDR3. The order of the fields is J gene, V gene, CDR3 protein.

J gene: TRBJ2-7; V gene: TRBV19; CDR3 protein: CASSDRDRYEQYF
J gene: TRBJ2-3; V gene: TRBV6-5; CDR3 protein: CASSTAGRTDTQYF
J gene: TRBJ2-7; V gene: TRBV6-5; CDR3 protein: CASGLGLYYEQYF
J gene: TRBJ2-5; V gene: TRBV7-3; CDR3 protein: CASSPPEQETQYF
J gene: TRBJ2-1; V gene: TRBV5-6; CDR3 protein: CASSFRDSAPHEQFF
J gene: TRBJ2-1; V gene: TRBV5-1; CDR3 protein: CASSLAGWAPDQFF
J gene: TRBJ1-2; V gene: TRBV4-2; CDR3 protein: CASSQDTSEIRANYGYTF
J gene: TRBJ2-1; V gene: TRBV24-1; CDR3 protein: CATSDQYNEQFF
J gene: TRBJ2-1; V gene: TRBV29-1; CDR3 protein: CSVWTSGNNEQFF
J gene: TRBJ2-2; V gene: TRBV7-3; CDR3 protein: CASSPDRGTGELFF
J gene: TRBJ2-5; V gene: TRBV7-9; CDR3 protein: CASSFSLAGGSQETQYF
J gene: TRBJ2-2; V gene: TRBV5-1; CDR3 protein: CASSPGKQGFTGELFF
J gene: TRBJ1-4; V gene: TRBV9; CDR3 protein: CASSKTGTGFNEKLFF
J gene: TRBJ2-1; V gene: TRBV28; CDR3 protein: CASSPGTSGWIEQFF
J gene: TRBJ1-4; V gene: TRBV3-1/TRBV3-2; CDR3 protein: CASGPQSFNEKLFF
J gene: TRBJ2-3; V gene: TRBV3-1/TRBV3-2; CDR3 protein: CASSLSPVDTQYF
J gene: TRBJ2-2; V gene: TRBV4-2; CDR3 protein: CASSYRTSGRLNTGELFF
J gene: TRBJ2-7; V gene: TRBV2; CDR3 protein: CASTTEAGHYEQYF
J gene: TRBJ1-1; V gene: TRBV19; CDR3 protein: CASTSNWNTEAFF
J gene: TRBJ2-1; V gene: TRBV10-1; CDR3 protein: CASTPGQGILDEQFF
J gene: TRBJ2-3; V gene: TRBV6-5; CDR3 protein: CASRDRGRTDTQYF
J gene: TRBJ1-2; V gene: TRBV7-2; CDR3 protein: CASSLGESVYGYTF
J gene: TRBJ2-3; V gene: TRBV9; CDR3 protein: CASSGNEGRSDTQYF
J gene: TRBJ1-2; V gene: TRBV6-5; CDR3 protein: CASSLGTGRYGYTF
J gene: TRBJ2-3; V gene: TRBV5-1; CDR3 protein: CASSFGGDTDTQYF
J gene: TRBJ2-3; V gene: TRBV18; CDR3 protein: CASSPPFGDSSTDTQYF
J gene: TRBJ2-2; V gene: TRBV25-1; CDR3 protein: CASSGLAGITGELFF
J gene: TRBJ2-7; V gene: TRBV11-3; CDR3 protein: CASSQGATGGHEQYF
J gene: TRBJ2-7; V gene: TRBV5-6; CDR3 protein: CASSLWTGLTYEQYF
J gene: TRBJ1-2; V gene: TRBV7-2; CDR3 protein: CASSLLGAGGYGYTF
J gene: TRBJ2-3; V gene: TRBV5-6; CDR3 protein: CASSSGTGSTDTQYF
J gene: TRBJ1-5; V gene: TRBV5-4; CDR3 protein: CASSYNNQPQHF